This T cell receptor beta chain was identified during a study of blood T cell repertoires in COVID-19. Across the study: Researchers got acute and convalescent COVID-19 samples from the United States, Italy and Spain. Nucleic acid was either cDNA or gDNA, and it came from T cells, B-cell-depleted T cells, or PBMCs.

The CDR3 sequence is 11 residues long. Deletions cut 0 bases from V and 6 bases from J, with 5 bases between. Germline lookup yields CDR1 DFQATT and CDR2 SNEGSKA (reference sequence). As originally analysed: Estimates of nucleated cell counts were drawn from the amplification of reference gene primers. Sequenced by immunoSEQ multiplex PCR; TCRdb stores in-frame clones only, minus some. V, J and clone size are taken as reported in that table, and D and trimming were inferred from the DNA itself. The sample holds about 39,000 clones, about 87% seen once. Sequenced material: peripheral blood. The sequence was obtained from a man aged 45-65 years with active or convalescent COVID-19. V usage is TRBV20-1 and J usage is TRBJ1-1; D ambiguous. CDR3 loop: CSARDIPEAFF. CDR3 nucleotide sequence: TGCAGTGCTAGAGATATCCCTGAAGCTTTCTTT.